The T cell receptor (beta chain) described here comes from a study of shared clonotypes between healthy human individuals. In the study overall: Researchers drew samples from a couple of women and a few men aged 18 to 49. Regarding the study as a whole: Several donors held about 5% of naive CD4 clonotypes in common.

In the CD4+ fraction, cells were divided into CD45RA+ naive and CD45RA-negative memory subsets. Germline loops: CDR1 SNHLY, CDR2 FYNNEI. V was clipped by 3 bases and J by 7 bases; unmatched bases: 11. The CDR3 consists of 16 residues. As concerns this clone: Its antigen is still unknown.

The input for sorted-subset replicate PCRs was approximately 200 ng DNA, tens of thousands of T cell genomes. The data were produced by immunoSEQ multiplex PCR, yet TCRdb's version contains in-frame clones alone and is incomplete. Of 2 million to 2.5 million clones listed, roughly 92% are singletons. The J gene is TRBJ1-4, the V gene TRBV2; TRBD1 matches at 7 bases. This TCR came from a man younger than 35 in good health. Some clones in this sample may be carry-over from other donors' samples. Sequencing used naive CD4+ T cells from PBMCs. Stated subset: CD45RA+ positively selected. The CDR3 nucleotides are TGTGCCAGCAGTGATCAGGGGGGGCGGTATGGTGAAAAACTGTTTTTT. Its translation: CASSDQGGRYGEKLFF.